This note documents a single TCR beta chain sequence. The length of the CDR3 is 17 residues. V was shortened by 0 bases and J by 1 base, with 15 bases between the two germline ends. Germline lookup yields CDR1 SEHNR and CDR2 FQNEAQ (reference sequence). Sorted cells numbering 20,000 to 1,000,000, with 10%, 30% or 50% RNA, yielded the naive CD8 libraries. TCRdb recomputed calls from the PCR reads with MiXCR, one row per CDR3 protein. The sample contains under 600,000 distinct CDR3 sequences, roughly a fifth of which appear only once. This sample was included in a study of molecular identifiers for immune sequencing clone quantification.

Sequenced input: naive CD8+ T cells from blood, with Jurkat cell RNA spiked in. Subset here: FACS-sorted CD8+CD4-CCR7+CD45RA+ naive T cells. This TCR derives from a human donor in good health. Some libraries in this study had Jurkat cell RNA spiked in. The V and J genes are TRBV7-9 and TRBJ2-5; D is possibly TRBD2 (5 bases). This CDR3 is CASSLAIPAGFQETQYF. The CDR3 DNA reads TGTGCCAGCAGCTTAGCGATCCCCGCGGGTTTCCAAGAGACCCAGTACTTC.